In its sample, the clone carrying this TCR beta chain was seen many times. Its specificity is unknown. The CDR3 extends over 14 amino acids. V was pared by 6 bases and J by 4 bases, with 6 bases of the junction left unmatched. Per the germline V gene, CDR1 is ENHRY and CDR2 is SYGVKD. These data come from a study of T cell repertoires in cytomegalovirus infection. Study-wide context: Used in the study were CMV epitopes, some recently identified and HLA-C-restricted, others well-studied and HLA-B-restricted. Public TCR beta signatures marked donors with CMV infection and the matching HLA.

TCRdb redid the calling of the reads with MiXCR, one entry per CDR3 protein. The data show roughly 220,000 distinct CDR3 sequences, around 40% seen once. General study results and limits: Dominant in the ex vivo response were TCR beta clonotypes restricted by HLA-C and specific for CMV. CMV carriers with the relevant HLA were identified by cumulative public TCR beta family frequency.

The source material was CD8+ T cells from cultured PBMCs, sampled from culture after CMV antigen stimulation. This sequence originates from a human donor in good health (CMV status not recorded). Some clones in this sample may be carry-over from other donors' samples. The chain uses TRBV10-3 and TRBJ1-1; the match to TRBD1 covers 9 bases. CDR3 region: CAIRGGQGPTEAFF. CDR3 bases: TGTGCCATCAGGGGAGGACAGGGGCCCACTGAAGCTTTCTTT.